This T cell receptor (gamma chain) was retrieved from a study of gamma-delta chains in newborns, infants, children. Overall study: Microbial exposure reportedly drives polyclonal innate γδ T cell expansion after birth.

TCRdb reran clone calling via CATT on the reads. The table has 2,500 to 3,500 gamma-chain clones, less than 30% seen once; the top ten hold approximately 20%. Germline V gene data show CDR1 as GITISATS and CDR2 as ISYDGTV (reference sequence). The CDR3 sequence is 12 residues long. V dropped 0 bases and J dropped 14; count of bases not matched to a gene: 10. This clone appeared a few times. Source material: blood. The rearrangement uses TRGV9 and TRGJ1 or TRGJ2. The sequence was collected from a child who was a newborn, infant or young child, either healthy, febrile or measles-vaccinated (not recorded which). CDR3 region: CALWEVPLKELF. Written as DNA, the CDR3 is TGTGCCTTGTGGGAGGTGCCGTTGAAGGAACTCTTT.